This TCR beta chain comes out of a study of blood T cells in healthy people across ages. In the study overall: About one barcoded beta molecule per two T cells was captured by template switching.

Investigators took ten milliliters of peripheral blood from every donor. The study's findings and limits: Diversity of TCR beta per million T cells declined in a roughly linear way with age. More naive CD4+ cells and higher diversity marked long-lived donors relative to aged donors.

This clonotype was observed a handful of times. Antigen: not known. Per germline, CDR1 SQVTM and CDR2 ANQGSEA. This CDR3 spans 13 amino acids. V shed 7 bases, J shed 3 bases, and the junction held 6 bases outside the gene matches. The authors ran a second PCR of 7 to 11 cycles using a sample-barcoded 5' primer and a J-beta primer mix. A single record per CDR3 protein comes from TCRdb applying MiXCR to the 5' RACE reads. Found here are hundreds of thousands of distinct CDR3 sequences, more than 20% of them singletons; the top ten hold roughly a tenth. The same data also went into a second study, on T cells of mothers and their children.

The J gene is TRBJ1-1, the V gene TRBV29-1; 9 bases are a match to TRBD1. Sequencing used blood. The clonotype originates from a boy younger than 18 in good health. The CDR3 sequence is CSAGQGSDTEAFF. In DNA form, the CDR3 reads TGCAGCGCAGGACAGGGGAGTGACACTGAAGCTTTCTTT.